Presented here are 18 T cell receptor beta chains from one specimen sequenced in a study of shared clonotypes between healthy human individuals. Naivety among CD8 cells was defined by CD45RO negativity and positive CCR7 selection, thereby excluding terminally differentiated effector memory CD45RA+ cells. Sequencing was performed with immunoSEQ multiplex PCR; in TCRdb, only in-frame clones are kept and a portion is missing. Of 760,000 or so clones in the sample, about 96% were seen once. Sequencing was performed on naive CD8+ T cells sorted from blood. The source of these receptors is a man aged 25 to 40 in good health.

The chain combines TRBV28 with TRBJ2-7; possible D gene TRBD1, 6 bases. This CDR3 region has 20 residues. Deletions cut 5 bases from V and 1 base from J, with 30 bases between. Germline loops: CDR1 MDHEN, CDR2 SYDVKM. CDR3 coding DNA: TGTGCCAGCAGTACACCCTCACCCTCAGGGGCCGTTGTTGGGTCCTACGAGCAGTACTTC. Protein product: CASSTPSPSGAVVGSYEQYF.

The chain joins TRBV5-6 to TRBJ1-5; a possible D gene is TRBD1 (6 bases). Germline V gene lookup returns CDR1 SGHDT and CDR2 YYEEEE. There are 14 residues in the CDR3. V was pared by 2 bases and J by 7 bases, with 13 bases between. DNA for the CDR3: TGTGCCAGCAGCTTCACAGGGTTGGGGCAGCCCCAGCATTTT. As protein: CASSFTGLGQPQHF.

This clone was seen only a few times. The same CDR3 can be traced to other DNA sequences in this sample. The chain combines TRBV19 with TRBJ2-1; 9 bases are shared with TRBD2. V lost 3 bases and J lost 1; bases outside the gene matches: 1. The CDR3 totals 15 residues. Germline V gives CDR1 LNHDA, CDR2 SQIVND (reference sequence). The CDR3 coding sequence is TGTGCCAGTAGTATTAGCGGGAGTTCCTACAATGAGCAGTTCTTC. Protein sequence: CASSISGSSYNEQFF.

This clone was observed a single time. The chain links TRBV10-3 to TRBJ2-7; TRBD1 aligns across 8 bases. The CDR3 has 15 residues. The junction had 7 bases not matched to a gene; V was cut back by 0 bases and J by 6 bases. The germline gives CDR1 ENHRY, CDR2 SYGVKD. The CDR3 DNA sequence: TGTGCCATCAGTGAGTCGAGTTGGACAGGGCCCGAGCAGTACTTC. Its translation: CAISESSWTGPEQYF.

The chain has TRBV11-2 and TRBJ2-7; possible D gene TRBD2, 5 bases. The germline V gene has CDR1 SGHAT and CDR2 FQNNGV. The V end was cut by 2 bases, the J end by 4 bases, with 15 bases between. This CDR3 spans 15 amino acids. Here the CDR3 reads CASSLQRARRYEQYF. The CDR3 DNA sequence: TGTGCCAGCAGCTTACAGAGGGCCCGTAGGTACGAGCAGTACTTC.

About this clone itself: At the DNA level, this CDR3 is encoded by other sequences in the same sample as well. CDR3 loop: CASSFGGSSYEQYF. CDR3 in DNA: TGTGCCAGCAGTTTCGGGGGGTCGTCCTACGAGCAGTACTTC. This sequence joins TRBV27 and TRBJ2-7; TRBD2 matches at 7 bases. With 3 bases clipped from V and 1 base from J, the junction kept 3 bases outside the gene matches. The CDR3 runs to 14 residues. Germline CDR1 reads MNHEY; CDR2 reads SMNVEV (reference sequence).

A remark on this clone: The sample holds other DNA sequences that translate to the same CDR3. The chain couples TRBV27 to TRBJ2-7; 9 positions agree with TRBD2. V trimming: 2 bases; J trimming: 3 bases; junction bases outside the gene matches: 2. CDR1 is MNHEY, CDR2 SMNVEV, per germline (reference sequence). The CDR3 contains 14 residues. The CDR3, as DNA: TGTGCCAGCAGTTTACGGCGGGAGGGCTACGAGCAGTACTTC. Translation gives CASSLRREGYEQYF.

This chain connects TRBV7-6 to TRBJ2-1; 10 bases map to TRBD1. Germline V gene data show CDR1 as SGHVS and CDR2 as FNYEAQ. The CDR3 is 15 amino acids. V dropped 5 bases and J dropped 8; count of bases not matched to a gene: 9. DNA of the CDR3: TGTGCCAGCAGCCAAGTTGGACAGGGGGTCTATGAGCAGTTCTTC. Its translation: CASSQVGQGVYEQFF.

The chain couples TRBV2 to TRBJ2-7, with TRBD1 matching over 9 bases. This CDR3 has 14 amino acids. The J segment lost 3 bases and the V segment lost 6 bases, leaving 6 bases of the junction unmatched. Germline V CDR1 and CDR2: SNHLY, FYNNEI. CDR3 sequence reads: CASRRDRVSYEQYF. The CDR3 nucleotides are TGTGCCAGCAGAAGGGACAGGGTAAGCTACGAGCAGTACTTC.

This clone came up once. This chain uses TRBV7-2 with TRBJ2-1; TRBD2 is a possible D gene (6 bases). Trimming pared 2 bases from V and 1 base from J, leaving 9 bases between. CDR1 and CDR2 from the germline V gene are SGHTA and FQGNSA. This CDR3 comprises 15 residues. The CDR3 nucleotides are TGTGCCAGCAGCTTAATGGGGGGATCCTACAATGAGCAGTTCTTC. Translation gives CASSLMGGSYNEQFF. Full variable domain (outside the CDR3, taken from reference TRBV7-2 and TRBJ2-1): GAGVSQSPSNKVTEKGKDVELRCDPISGHTALYWYRQSLGQGLEFLIYFQGNSAPDKSGLPSDRFSAERTGGSVSTLTIQRTQQEDSAVYLCASSLMGGSYNEQFFGPGTRLTVL.

The rearrangement joins TRBV11-2 to TRBJ2-1; 11 positions agree with TRBD2. Germline lookup yields CDR1 SGHAT and CDR2 FQNNGV. The CDR3 contains 13 residues. The V and J ends lost 5 bases and 9 bases, in that order; junction bases with no gene match: 3. The CDR3 DNA reads TGTGCCAGCAGCAGCCTAGCGGGGGGTGAGCAGTTCTTC. Translating gives CASSSLAGGEQFF.

This clone showed up just once. The chain joins TRBV5-6 to TRBJ2-7, with 7 bases that match TRBD1. The CDR3 spans 17 residues. V trimming: 1 base; J trimming: 2 bases; junction bases outside the gene matches: 12. Per the germline V gene, CDR1 is SGHDT and CDR2 is YYEEEE. The CDR3 DNA reads as TGTGCCAGCAGCTTGTCCCGGACAGGCCTATTAACCTACGAGCAGTACTTC. It is translated as CASSLSRTGLLTYEQYF.

The V and J genes are TRBV29-1 and TRBJ2-5, with 7 nucleotides matching TRBD1. The V gene end was trimmed by 2 bases and the J gene end by 2 bases; junction bases not matched to a gene: 8. The CDR3 length is 15 residues. The germline V gene has CDR1 SQVTM and CDR2 ANQGSEA. The CDR3 sequence is CSVEQPDREQETQYF. CDR3 nucleotides: TGCAGCGTTGAACAACCCGACAGGGAACAAGAGACCCAGTACTTC.

The rearrangement joins TRBV30 to TRBJ2-1, with 7 bases aligning to TRBD2. The germline V gene encodes CDR1 GTSNPN and CDR2 SVGIG (reference sequence). V lost 2 bases and J lost 0; bases outside the gene matches: 10. The CDR3 is made up of 17 amino acids. The CDR3 DNA follows: TGTGCCTGGAGTCTCCGAGCGGGGCTTAGCTCCTACAATGAGCAGTTCTTC. It specifies CAWSLRAGLSSYNEQFF. Together with reference TRBV30 and TRBJ2-1, the CDR3 gives the full variable domain: SQTIHQWPATLVQPVGSPLSLECTVEGTSNPNLYWYRQAAGRGLQLLFYSVGIGQISSEVPQNLSASRPQDRQFILSSKKLLLSDSGFYLCAWSLRAGLSSYNEQFFGPGTRLTVL.

The chain uses TRBV7-9 and TRBJ2-7; maybe TRBD1 (5 bases). V was cut by 4 bases and J by 5 bases, with 12 bases left in between. This CDR3 region has 13 residues. Germline CDR1 is SEHNR and CDR2 is FQNEAQ (reference sequence). The CDR3 DNA is TGTGCCAGCAGCTCTCAGGGTAAAAACGAGCAGTACTTC. As protein: CASSSQGKNEQYF.

The chain combines TRBV7-8 with TRBJ2-1; D may be TRBD1 (6 bases). Germline-derived CDR1 and CDR2 are SGHVS and FQNEAQ. The CDR3 extends over 15 amino acids. V was trimmed by 5 bases and J by 4 bases, leaving 15 bases between them. The CDR3 here is CASSPSSDRYNEQFF. CDR3 in DNA: TGTGCCAGCAGCCCTTCTTCTGACAGGTACAATGAGCAGTTCTTC. Using reference TRBV7-8 and TRBJ2-1 for the parts outside the CDR3, the full variable domain is GAGVSQSPRYKVAKRGQDVALRCDPISGHVSLFWYQQALGQGPEFLTYFQNEAQLDKSGLPSDRFFAERPEGSVSTLKIQRTQQEDSAVYLCASSPSSDRYNEQFFGPGTRLTVL.

This clone was detected only once. J is TRBJ2-1 and V is TRBV7-3, with TRBD2 identical over 11 bases. The CDR3 length is 15 residues. J lost 2 bases, V lost 5 bases, and 2 bases had no gene match. Germline CDR1 reads SGHTA; CDR2 reads FQGTGA. CDR3 nucleotide sequence: TGTGCCAGCAGCCTGACTAGCGGGACCTACAATGAGCAGTTCTTC. It is translated as CASSLTSGTYNEQFF.

The chain links TRBV27 to TRBJ1-1, with a weak D call TRBD1 (6 bases). This CDR3 is built from 15 residues. CDR1 and CDR2 from the germline V gene are MNHEY and SMNVEV (reference sequence). V was clipped by 1 base and J by 4 bases, with 13 bases between them. The CDR3 region is CASSLYGGLGTEAFF. The CDR3 nucleotides read TGTGCCAGCAGTTTATATGGGGGCCTGGGCACTGAAGCTTTCTTT.